This T cell receptor beta chain was sequenced for a study of T cells in tuberculosis. Study-wide background: A South African cohort included IGRA-negative adolescents, latently infected IGRA-positive adolescents and adults with active tuberculosis.

Latent tuberculosis screening used tuberculin skin test and IGRA at entry. Each donor contributed about 100,000 T cells on average, unsorted. Sequencing used immunoSEQ multiplex PCR; TCRdb keeps in-frame clones, though not all of them. Among around 38,000 clones listed, around 95% were seen once. The CDR3 totals 13 residues. The germline V gene encodes CDR1 MDHEN and CDR2 SYDVKM. The V and J ends lost 10 bases and 7 bases respectively, with 19 bases between them. This TCR came from a donor aged 10-29 years with latent tuberculosis or without tuberculosis infection. The chain combines TRBV28 with TRBJ1-1; D remains unclear. The sequencing sample was made of PBMCs. DNA of the CDR3: TGTGCCACCCACCGGGCGGGAATCGGTGAAGCTTTCTTT. It codes for CATHRAGIGEAFF.